This T cell receptor beta chain was identified during a study of blood T cell repertoires in COVID-19. On the study more broadly: COVID-19 samples from acute and convalescent phases originated in the United States, Italy and Spain. PBMCs, B-cell-depleted T cells, or T cells provided the cDNA or gDNA that made up the material.

In the source study's methods: Estimation of nucleated cell counts was performed using reference gene primer amplification. Repertoires were generated with immunoSEQ multiplex PCR, while TCRdb's copy carries only in-frame clones and drops some. V, J and clone size are taken as reported in that table, and D and trimming were inferred from the DNA itself. The table has fewer than 350,000 clones, over 75% seen once. The CDR3 sequence is 15 residues long. Germline CDR1 is LNHDA and CDR2 is SQIVND (reference sequence). The trim removed 7 bases at V and 6 bases at J, leaving 8 bases unmatched. This sequence originates from a man younger than 30 with active or convalescent COVID-19. The V gene is TRBV19, the J gene TRBJ2-2; 10 bases fit TRBD1. The sample comprised peripheral blood. CDR3 residues: CASMPGQGLAGELFF. In DNA form, the CDR3 reads TGTGCCAGTATGCCGGGACAGGGGTTAGCCGGGGAGCTGTTTTTT.